The source of this TCR beta chain is a study of vaccination effects on CD4 cells after COVID-19. Germline V CDR1 and CDR2: SGHTA, FQGNSA. This CDR3 contains 14 residues. The V and J ends lost 2 bases and 2 bases respectively, with 6 bases between them. Sequencing in the ViraFEST assay came after antigen-specific CD4+ T cells had been expanded with viral peptide pools, which were used to stimulate PBMC. Cultured cells yielded isolated CD4+ T cells after 10 to 11 days. Nucleocapsid antibodies stayed negative before and after vaccination, showing no earlier SARS-CoV-2 infection. The authors exchanged half the medium for IL-2 medium on days 3 and 7. TCRdb keeps only in-frame clones here, not all; method: immunoSEQ multiplex PCR. The data show tens of thousands of clones, roughly four fifths seen once. Notes on this clone: Antigen unknown.

The study's findings and limits: The study had few convalescent patients and no early post-infection timepoints. Substantial clonal contraction characterized both infection- and vaccine-induced clones late after vaccination.

The clonotype was recovered from a human donor who received a COVID-19 vaccine. The J gene is TRBJ1-4, the V gene TRBV7-2; D gene uncertain. The specimen was CD4+ T cells from PBMCs cultured with SARS-CoV-2 spike peptides, collected before COVID-19 vaccination. The CDR3 DNA is TGTGCCAGCAGCTTATGGGCCACTAATGAAAAACTGTTTTTT. It translates to CASSLWATNEKLFF.